Below are 5 T cell receptor beta chains sequenced from a single sample in a study of blood T cell repertoires in COVID-19 (dated by TCRdb to 2019 to 2021). Libraries were built with the immunoSEQ multiplex PCR assay. Drawn from immuneACCESS, this table holds only the in-frame rearrangements with V and J called that TCRdb kept. Clones are partly lost; checked studies trace under half to an unresolved V gene and leave the rest unexplained. The sample records around 300,000 clones, roughly 86% of which are singletons. About 2.2% of the sample goes to the ten largest clones. Sequenced: peripheral blood. Every receptor here comes from a woman in her twenties or thirties who had recovered from COVID-19.

The CDR3 DNA follows: TGTGCCAGCTGGGCGGGAGGGCCTTCCACAGATACGCAGTATTTT. As protein: CASWAGGPSTDTQYF. V and J are TRBV18 and TRBJ2-3; 9 bases agree with TRBD2. V gave up 7 bases and J gave up 2 bases; unmatched junction bases: 7. Germline values: CDR1 KGHSH, CDR2 LQKENI. The length of the CDR3 is 15 residues.

The chain combines TRBV29-1 with TRBJ2-7; tentatively, D is TRBD1 (6 bases). With 4 bases removed from V and 5 bases from J, the gap between germline ends came to 6 bases. The CDR3 runs 10 residues. Germline V gene data show CDR1 as SQVTM and CDR2 as ANQGSEA. Here the CDR3 DNA reads TGCAGCGTTGGACAGGACGAGCAGTACTTC. This sequence encodes CSVGQDEQYF.

This clone was seen a single time. The V call is TRBV4-3, the J call TRBJ2-3, with 7 bases fitting TRBD2. Germline CDR1 LGHNA, CDR2 YSLEER. The J segment lost 1 base and the V segment lost 0 bases, leaving 13 bases of the junction unmatched. This CDR3 region has 19 residues. CDR3 sequence reads: CASSQDLGGSGIGTDTQYF. CDR3 coding DNA: TGCGCCAGCAGCCAAGATCTGGGGGGGAGCGGGATCGGCACAGATACGCAGTATTTT.

The V gene is TRBV5-4, the J gene TRBJ1-2; 8 positions match TRBD1. This CDR3 has 14 amino acids. The ends lost 0 bases at V and 6 bases at J; junction bases unmatched: 4. Germline CDR1 reads SGHNT; CDR2 reads YYREEE (reference sequence). The CDR3 DNA reads as TGTGCCAGCAGCTTGGGGGACAGGCTGGATGGCTACACCTTC. It translates to CASSLGDRLDGYTF.

The genes are TRBV3-1 (or the pseudogene TRBV3-2) and TRBJ2-1; 11 nucleotides match TRBD2. CDR1 LGHDT and CDR2 YNNKEL come from the germline V gene (reference sequence). The CDR3 length is 14 residues. V was clipped by 5 bases and J by 4 bases; unmatched bases: 1. The CDR3 DNA reads TGTGCCAGCAGCAGACTAGCGGGGTACAATGAGCAGTTCTTC. Its translation: CASSRLAGYNEQFF.